The T cell receptor beta chain under discussion was sequenced for a study of cytomegalovirus exposure and HLA in healthy donors. V gave up 3 bases and J gave up 1 base; unmatched junction bases: 0. This CDR3 contains 13 residues. CDR1 and CDR2 (germline): MNHEY, SMNVEV (reference sequence). Study findings and constraints: It has been reported that TCR beta sequences accurately predicted the HLA-A and HLA-B alleles of most subjects. Presence/absence analyses treated sequencing depth as roughly uniform across donors.

In this sample, this clone turned up a few times. Its antigen is not identified. The sample contains more than one DNA sequence encoding this CDR3. Use of 60 Vbeta and 13 Jbeta primers characterized the PCR. The protocol was immunoSEQ multiplex PCR, while the TCRdb copy is restricted to in-frame clones and leaves out a portion. Seen here are under 150,000 clones, about 72% observed once, and the top ten hold over 2%. The specimen sequenced was PBMCs. The chain links TRBV27 to TRBJ2-7; 7 nucleotides match TRBD2. The origin of this receptor is a middle-aged man in good health and CMV-seronegative. The CDR3 here is CASSLGGSYEQYF. CDR3 DNA: TGTGCCAGCAGTTTGGGGGGGTCCTACGAGCAGTACTTC.